The clone carrying this TCR beta chain turned up a few times. Its matching antigen is unknown. The CDR3 loop spans 15 amino acids. J was trimmed by 1 base and V by 5 bases; bases with no gene match: 6. Per the germline V gene, CDR1 is MNHEY and CDR2 is SMNVEV (reference sequence). This sample's time point: newly diagnosed GD, antithyroid drugs for less than 3 months. Extracted RNA from PBMCs served as the source of the TCR library. Researchers made TCR beta libraries by using iRepertoire HTBI primers and running Arm-PCR on CDR3 regions. TCRdb independently ran MiXCR on the multiplex PCR reads; one entry per CDR3 protein. The sample includes around 450,000 distinct CDR3 sequences, more than 12% of them seen just once. This sample is part of a study of regulatory T cells in long-lasting Graves disease. Study-level points and caveats: Among samples with persistent disease, TRBV28, TRBJ1-2 and TRBJ2-5 were favored.

The same data also went into a second study, on T cells in Graves' hyperthyroidism and ophthalmopathy.

The specimen was peripheral blood mononuclear cells (PBMCs), collected at new diagnosis, from a patient treated with antithyroid drugs. The clonotype was recovered from a woman aged 25 to 39 with Graves disease. The rearrangement joins TRBV27 to TRBJ2-7; 9 bases match TRBD1. The CDR3 bases are TGTGCCAGCAGTCATAGGACAGGGGCATCCTACGAGCAGTACTTC. Translation: CASSHRTGASYEQYF.